This entry lists 4 T cell receptor beta chains sequenced from one sample in a study of shared clonotypes between healthy human individuals. Sequencing used immunoSEQ multiplex PCR; TCRdb keeps in-frame clones, though not all of them. The sample has 980,000 or so clones, over 75% seen once. Sample: memory CD4+ T cells sorted from blood. The subset here: CD45RA-negative fraction. The receptors originated from a man aged 18 to 29 in good health.

V and J are TRBV14 and TRBJ1-4; D perhaps matches TRBD1 (6 bases). V lost 4 bases to trimming and J lost 2 bases, with 11 bases between them. In germline, CDR1 is SGHDN, CDR2 FVKESK. There are 15 residues in the CDR3. The CDR3 protein is CASSRQGSTNEKLFF. The CDR3 DNA sequence: TGTGCCAGCAGCCGCCAGGGGTCCACTAATGAAAAACTGTTTTTT.

V usage is TRBV6-5 and J usage is TRBJ1-5; a weak D match, TRBD1 (6 bases). The CDR3 is 15 amino acids. V lost 6 bases, J lost 4 bases, and 16 bases lay in between. Germline CDR1 is MNHEY and CDR2 is SVGAGI. The CDR3 is CASSSITGLNQPQHF. The CDR3, as DNA: TGTGCCAGCAGCTCCATAACAGGGTTGAATCAGCCCCAGCATTTT.

CDR3 protein: CASSLGTGENEQFF. CDR3 bases: TGTGCCAGCTCACTAGGGACAGGGGAAAATGAGCAGTTCTTC. The rearrangement links TRBV18 to TRBJ2-1, with 10 bases aligning to TRBD1. The germline V gene encodes CDR1 KGHSH and CDR2 LQKENI. The CDR3 runs to 14 residues. V lost 4 bases and J lost 7; bases outside the gene matches: 4.

This clone showed up just once. The rearrangement joins TRBV2 to TRBJ2-5; a weak D match, TRBD2 (6 bases). CDR3 length: 14 amino acids. Per germline, CDR1 SNHLY and CDR2 FYNNEI. Trimming shortened V by 6 bases and J by 4 bases, and 15 bases separated the two germline ends. CDR3 in amino acids: CASRVGTAGETQYF. The CDR3 DNA is TGTGCCAGCAGGGTCGGGACTGCGGGAGAGACCCAGTACTTC.